This TCR beta chain was sequenced in a study of blood T cell repertoires in COVID-19. This CDR3 has 13 residues. The ends were cut back, 6 bases at V and 6 bases at J, with 15 bases in the middle. Germline V gene sequence: CDR1 MNHEY, CDR2 SVGAGI. TCRdb keeps only in-frame clones here, not all; method: immunoSEQ multiplex PCR. The repertoire includes fewer than 250,000 clones, roughly 80% of them detected once, and 2.5% to 3% sits in the top ten. This rearrangement joins TRBV6-5 to TRBJ2-7, with a weak D call TRBD1 (7 bases). The receptor was derived from a woman in her seventies with active or convalescent COVID-19. The sequenced sample was peripheral blood. In nucleotides, the CDR3 is TGTGCCAGCAGCGGAGGCCAGGGGGGCGAGCAGTACTTC. As protein: CASSGGQGGEQYF.